A selection of T cell receptor beta chains follows, all from one sample in a study of OX40 agonist ivuxolimab in advanced cancers. The method was immunoSEQ multiplex PCR; TCRdb's version includes in-frame clones alone and lacks a portion of them. This sample has 60,000 to 90,000 clones; approximately 86% occur once, and the top ten carry approximately 0.73%. Source: CD4+ or CD8+ T cells sorted from blood, taken in a trial of the OX40 agonist ivuxolimab. These receptors all come from an adult with an advanced solid tumor such as melanoma, head and neck, liver or kidney cancer. CDR3s include the opening cysteine and the closing phenylalanine or tryptophan. The D gene is left open where the match is weak. Some rows mark clone size as missing; the rest say once, few, many or name a class of expanded clone.

D gene	clone size	V gene	J gene	CDR3 protein	CDR3 DNA
.	.	TRBV7-7	TRBJ2-3	CASSLAQGDTQYF	TGTGCTAGCAGCTTAGCGCAGGGGGATACGCAGTATTTT
.	.	TRBV7-2	TRBJ2-5	CASSPLARAQYF	TGTGCCAGCAGCCCCCTGGCGAGGGCCCAGTACTTC
.	few	TRBV11-2	TRBJ1-2	CASSPRRLEGGDYGYTF	TGTGCCAGCAGCCCTCGCCGATTGGAGGGCGGAGACTATGGCTACACCTTC
.	.	TRBV6-6	TRBJ1-2	CASSPAGGLGGYTF	TGTGCCAGCAGTCCCGCCGGGGGGCTCGGCGGCTACACCTTC
.	.	TRBV4-3	TRBJ2-7	CASSQSEGRGEQYF	TGCGCCAGCAGCCAATCTGAGGGTAGGGGCGAGCAGTACTTC
.	.	TRBV10-3	TRBJ1-1	CAIRGQGQVRNTEAFF	TGTGCCATCAGAGGGCAGGGCCAAGTTCGGAACACTGAAGCTTTCTTT
.	once	TRBV2	TRBJ1-5	CASSEGGNQPQHF	TGTGCCAGCAGTGAAGGGGGGAATCAGCCCCAGCATTTT
TRBD1	.	TRBV25-1	TRBJ2-5	CASSEPSRGLGETQYF	TGTGCCAGCAGTGAACCCTCGAGGGGGCTTGGGGAGACCCAGTACTTC
TRBD1	once	TRBV19	TRBJ1-5	CASSIGTVGRSNQPQHF	TGTGCCAGTAGTATCGGGACAGTCGGGCGTAGCAATCAGCCCCAGCATTTT
.	.	TRBV7-7	TRBJ2-2	CASSPPLDGELFF	TGTGCCAGCAGCCCCCCTTTGGACGGGGAGCTGTTTTTT
.	.	TRBV29-1	TRBJ1-2	CSVEDTRGWVYGYTF	TGCAGCGTTGAAGATACGAGGGGCTGGGTTTATGGCTACACCTTC
TRBD2	.	TRBV4-1	TRBJ2-7	CASSQDRTSGAYEQYF	TGCGCCAGCAGCCAAGATCGGACTAGCGGAGCCTACGAGCAGTACTTC
.	.	TRBV27	TRBJ2-7	CASSLVTGSREQYF	TGTGCCAGCAGTTTAGTAACAGGGAGTCGCGAGCAGTACTTC
.	few	TRBV6-1	TRBJ2-1	CASSDRGSVTIRSGQFF	TGTGCCAGCAGTGACAGGGGCTCTGTGACAATACGCAGCGGGCAGTTCTTC
.	.	TRBV18	TRBJ1-4	CASSPPQGRDEKLFF	TGTGCCAGCTCACCACCTCAGGGTCGTGATGAAAAACTGTTTTTT
.	.	TRBV7-2	TRBJ2-2	CASSLGSRRGELFF	TGTGCCAGCAGCTTGGGGTCTCGTAGGGGGGAGCTGTTTTTT
.	.	TRBV5-1	TRBJ1-2	CASSLGGHYGYTF	TGCGCCAGCAGCTTGGGGGGACACTATGGCTACACCTTC